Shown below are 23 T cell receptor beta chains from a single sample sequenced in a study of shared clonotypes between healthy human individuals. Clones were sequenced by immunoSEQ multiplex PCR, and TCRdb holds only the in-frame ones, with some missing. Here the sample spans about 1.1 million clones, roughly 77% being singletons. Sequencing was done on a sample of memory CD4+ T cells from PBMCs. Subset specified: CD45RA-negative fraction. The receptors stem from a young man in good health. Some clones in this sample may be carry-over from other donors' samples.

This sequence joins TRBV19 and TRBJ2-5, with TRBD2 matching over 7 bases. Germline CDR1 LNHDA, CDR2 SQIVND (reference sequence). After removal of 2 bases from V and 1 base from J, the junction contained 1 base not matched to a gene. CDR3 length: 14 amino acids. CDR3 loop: CASSITSVQETQYF. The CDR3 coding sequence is TGTGCCAGTAGTATAACTAGCGTCCAAGAGACCCAGTACTTC.

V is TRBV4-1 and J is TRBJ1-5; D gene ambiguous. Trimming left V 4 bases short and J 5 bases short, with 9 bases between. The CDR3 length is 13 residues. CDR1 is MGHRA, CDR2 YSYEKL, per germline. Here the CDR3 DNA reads TGCGCCAGCAGCCGGTCCCCACATCAGCCCCAGCATTTT. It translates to CASSRSPHQPQHF.

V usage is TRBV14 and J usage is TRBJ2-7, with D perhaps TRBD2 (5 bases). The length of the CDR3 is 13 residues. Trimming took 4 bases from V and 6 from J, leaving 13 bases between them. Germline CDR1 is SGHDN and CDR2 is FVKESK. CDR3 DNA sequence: TGTGCCAGCAGCCCGTGGACTTTGGGCGAGCAGTACTTC. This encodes CASSPWTLGEQYF.

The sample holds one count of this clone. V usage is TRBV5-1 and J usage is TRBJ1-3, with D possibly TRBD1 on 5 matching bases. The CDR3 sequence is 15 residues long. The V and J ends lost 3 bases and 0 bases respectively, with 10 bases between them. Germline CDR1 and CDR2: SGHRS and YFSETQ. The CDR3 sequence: CASSSWGFSGNTIYF. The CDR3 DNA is TGCGCCAGCAGCTCCTGGGGCTTCTCTGGAAACACCATATATTTT. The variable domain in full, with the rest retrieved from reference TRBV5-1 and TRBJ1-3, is KAGVTQTPRYLIKTRGQQVTLSCSPISGHRSVSWYQQTPGQGLQFLFEYFSETQRNKGNFPGRFSGRQFSNSRSEMNVSTLELGDSALYLCASSSWGFSGNTIYFGEGSWLTVV.

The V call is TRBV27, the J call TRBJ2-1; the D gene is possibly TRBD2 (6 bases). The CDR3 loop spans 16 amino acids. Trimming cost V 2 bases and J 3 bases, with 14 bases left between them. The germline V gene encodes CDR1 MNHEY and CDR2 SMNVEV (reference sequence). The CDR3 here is CASSLGGLVFYNEQFF. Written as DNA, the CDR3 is TGTGCCAGCAGTTTAGGAGGGTTGGTGTTCTACAATGAGCAGTTCTTC.

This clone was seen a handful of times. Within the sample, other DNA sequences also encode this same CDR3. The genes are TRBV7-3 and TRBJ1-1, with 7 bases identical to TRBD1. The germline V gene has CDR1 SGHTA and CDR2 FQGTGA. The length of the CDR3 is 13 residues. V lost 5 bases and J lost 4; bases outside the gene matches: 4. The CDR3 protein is CASSLRQGTEAFF. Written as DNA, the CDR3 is TGTGCCAGCAGCCTTAGACAGGGCACTGAAGCTTTCTTT.

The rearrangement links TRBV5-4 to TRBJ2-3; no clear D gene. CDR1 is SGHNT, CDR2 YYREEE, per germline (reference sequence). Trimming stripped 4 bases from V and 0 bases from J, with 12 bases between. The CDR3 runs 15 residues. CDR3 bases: TGTGCCAGCAGCACCGACGCCTACAGCACAGATACGCAGTATTTT. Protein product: CASSTDAYSTDTQYF. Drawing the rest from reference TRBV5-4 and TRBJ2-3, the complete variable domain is ETGVTQSPTHLIKTRGQQVTLRCSSQSGHNTVSWYQQALGQGPQFIFQYYREEENGRGNFPPRFSGLQFPNYSSELNVNALELDDSALYLCASSTDAYSTDTQYFGPGTRLTVL.

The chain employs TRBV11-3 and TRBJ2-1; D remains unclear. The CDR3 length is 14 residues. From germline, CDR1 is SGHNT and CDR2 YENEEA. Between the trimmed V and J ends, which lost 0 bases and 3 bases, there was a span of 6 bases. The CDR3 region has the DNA TGTGCCAGCAGCTTAGACAGATTCTACAATGAGCAGTTCTTC. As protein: CASSLDRFYNEQFF.

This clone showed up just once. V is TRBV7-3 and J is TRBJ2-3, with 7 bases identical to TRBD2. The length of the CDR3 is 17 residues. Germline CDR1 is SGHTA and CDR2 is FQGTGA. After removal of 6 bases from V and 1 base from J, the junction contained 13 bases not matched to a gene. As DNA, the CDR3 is TGTGCCAGCAGTCGCGAGTTGGTCGCGGGAGGCACAGATACGCAGTATTTT. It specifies CASSRELVAGGTDTQYF.

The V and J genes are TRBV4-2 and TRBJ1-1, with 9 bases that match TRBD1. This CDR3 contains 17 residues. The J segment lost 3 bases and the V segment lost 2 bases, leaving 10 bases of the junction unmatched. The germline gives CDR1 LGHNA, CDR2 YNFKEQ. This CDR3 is CASSQREGQGTYTEAFF. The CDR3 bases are TGTGCCAGCAGCCAACGGGAGGGACAGGGTACATACACTGAAGCTTTCTTT.

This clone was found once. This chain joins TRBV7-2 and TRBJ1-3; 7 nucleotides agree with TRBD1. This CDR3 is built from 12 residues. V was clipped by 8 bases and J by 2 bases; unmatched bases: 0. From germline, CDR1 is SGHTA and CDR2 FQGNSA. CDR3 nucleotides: TGTGCCAGCCAGGGGGCTGGAAACACCATATATTTT. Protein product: CASQGAGNTIYF.

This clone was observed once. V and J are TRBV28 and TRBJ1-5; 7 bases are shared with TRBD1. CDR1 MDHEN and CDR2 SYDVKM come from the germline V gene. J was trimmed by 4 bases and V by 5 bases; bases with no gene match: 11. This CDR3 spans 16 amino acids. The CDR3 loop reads CASSPPGGSVNQPQHF. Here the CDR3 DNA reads TGTGCCAGCAGTCCTCCAGGGGGGTCGGTTAATCAGCCCCAGCATTTT.

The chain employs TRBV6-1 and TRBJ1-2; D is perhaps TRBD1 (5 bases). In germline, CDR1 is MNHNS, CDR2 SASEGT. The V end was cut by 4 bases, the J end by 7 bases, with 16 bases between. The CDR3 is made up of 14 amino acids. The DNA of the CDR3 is TGTGCCAGCAGTGTAGGGAGGGTCCAGGGTGGCTACACCTTC. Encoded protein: CASSVGRVQGGYTF.

This CDR3 reads CASSQGPGYSYEQYF. The CDR3 region has the DNA TGTGCCAGCAGCCAAGGGCCGGGATACTCCTACGAGCAGTACTTC. The V call is TRBV4-2, the J call TRBJ2-7, with D perhaps matching TRBD2 (5 bases). Germline V gene lookup returns CDR1 LGHNA and CDR2 YNFKEQ. V was clipped by 1 base and J by 0 bases, with 10 bases between them. The CDR3 extends over 15 amino acids.

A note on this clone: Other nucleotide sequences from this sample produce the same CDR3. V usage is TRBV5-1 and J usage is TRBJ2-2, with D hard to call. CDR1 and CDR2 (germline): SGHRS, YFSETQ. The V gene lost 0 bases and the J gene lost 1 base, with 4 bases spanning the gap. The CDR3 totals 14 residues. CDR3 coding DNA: TGCGCCAGCAGCTTGGCACGGAACACCGGGGAGCTGTTTTTT. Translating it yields CASSLARNTGELFF. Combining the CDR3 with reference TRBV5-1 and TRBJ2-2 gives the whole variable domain KAGVTQTPRYLIKTRGQQVTLSCSPISGHRSVSWYQQTPGQGLQFLFEYFSETQRNKGNFPGRFSGRQFSNSRSEMNVSTLELGDSALYLCASSLARNTGELFFGEGSRLTVL.

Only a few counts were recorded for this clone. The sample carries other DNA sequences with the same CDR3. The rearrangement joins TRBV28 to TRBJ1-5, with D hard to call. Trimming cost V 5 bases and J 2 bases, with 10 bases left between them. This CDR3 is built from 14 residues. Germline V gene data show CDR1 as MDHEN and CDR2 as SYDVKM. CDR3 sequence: CASSPGRGNQPQHF. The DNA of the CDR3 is TGTGCCAGCAGTCCAGGACGCGGCAATCAGCCCCAGCATTTT.

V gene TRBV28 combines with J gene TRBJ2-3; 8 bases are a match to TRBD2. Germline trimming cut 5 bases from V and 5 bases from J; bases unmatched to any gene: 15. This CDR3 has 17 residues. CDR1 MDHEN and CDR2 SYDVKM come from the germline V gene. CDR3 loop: CASSGVAGRGDGDTQYF. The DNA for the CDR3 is TGTGCCAGCAGTGGTGTAGCCGGGAGGGGTGATGGAGATACGCAGTATTTT.

For the CDR3, the DNA is TGTGCCATCAGTGAGAGGCGTAACGTGGAAGAGACCCAGTACTTC. Translated, it gives CAISERRNVEETQYF. The V gene is TRBV10-3, the J gene TRBJ2-5; D call uncertain. The CDR3 consists of 15 residues. Trimming cost V 2 bases and J 3 bases, with 13 bases left between them. Germline values: CDR1 ENHRY, CDR2 SYGVKD.

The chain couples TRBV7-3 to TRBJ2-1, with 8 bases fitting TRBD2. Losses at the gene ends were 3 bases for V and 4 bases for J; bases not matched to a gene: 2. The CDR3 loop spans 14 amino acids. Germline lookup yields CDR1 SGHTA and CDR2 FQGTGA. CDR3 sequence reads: CASSLSSGYNEQFF. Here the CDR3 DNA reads TGTGCCAGCAGCTTGTCTAGCGGGTACAATGAGCAGTTCTTC.

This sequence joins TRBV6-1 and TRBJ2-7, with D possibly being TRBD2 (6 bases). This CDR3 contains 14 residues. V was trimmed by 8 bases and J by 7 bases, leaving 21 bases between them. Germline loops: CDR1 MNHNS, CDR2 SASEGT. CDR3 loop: CASDEAGSALEQYF. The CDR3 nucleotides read TGTGCCAGCGACGAGGCGGGATCCGCTTTGGAGCAGTACTTC.

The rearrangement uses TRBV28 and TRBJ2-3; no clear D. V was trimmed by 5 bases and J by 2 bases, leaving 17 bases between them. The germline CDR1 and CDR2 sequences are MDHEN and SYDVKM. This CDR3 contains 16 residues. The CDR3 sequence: CASSPPVGRSTDTQYF. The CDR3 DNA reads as TGTGCCAGCAGTCCCCCCGTGGGCAGGTCCACAGATACGCAGTATTTT.

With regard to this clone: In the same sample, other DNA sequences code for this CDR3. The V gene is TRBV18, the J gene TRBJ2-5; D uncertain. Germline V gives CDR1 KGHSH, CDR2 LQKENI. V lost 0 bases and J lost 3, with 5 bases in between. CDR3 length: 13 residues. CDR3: CASSPPGKETQYF. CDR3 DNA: TGTGCCAGCTCACCACCAGGGAAAGAGACCCAGTACTTC.

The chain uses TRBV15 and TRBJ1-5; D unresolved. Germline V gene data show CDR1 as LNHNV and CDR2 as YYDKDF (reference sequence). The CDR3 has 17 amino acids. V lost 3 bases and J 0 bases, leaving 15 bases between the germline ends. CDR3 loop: CATSRRAAAYSNQPQHF. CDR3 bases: TGTGCCACCAGCAGGCGGGCAGCCGCGTATAGCAATCAGCCCCAGCATTTT.